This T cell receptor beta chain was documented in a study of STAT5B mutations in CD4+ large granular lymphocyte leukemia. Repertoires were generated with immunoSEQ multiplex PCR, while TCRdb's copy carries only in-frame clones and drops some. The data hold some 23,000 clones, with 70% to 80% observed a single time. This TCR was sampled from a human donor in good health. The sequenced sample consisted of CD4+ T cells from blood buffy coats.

This chain's CDR3 is CASSLKQGARQPQHF. The CDR3 DNA is TGTGCCAGCAGTCTTAAACAGGGGGCACGGCAGCCCCAGCATTTT. The chain employs TRBV6-5 and TRBJ1-5, with 9 bases that match TRBD1. The V and J ends lost 5 bases and 7 bases, in that order; junction bases with no gene match: 9. The CDR3 consists of 15 residues. Germline V lookup: CDR1 MNHEY, CDR2 SVGAGI.